The clone carrying this T cell receptor (beta chain) was found once. The CDR3 extends over 14 amino acids. The ends lost 5 bases at V and 4 bases at J; junction bases unmatched: 3. In germline, CDR1 is SEHNR, CDR2 FQNEAQ (reference sequence). This sample was included in a study of blood T cell repertoires in COVID-19. Looking at the study overall: COVID-19 samples from acute and convalescent phases originated in the United States, Italy and Spain. PBMCs, B-cell-depleted T cells, or T cells provided the cDNA or gDNA that made up the material.

Per the study methods: For nucleated cells, counts were estimated from reference gene primer amplification. Only in-frame clones appear in the TCRdb table, and some are missing; sequencing was by immunoSEQ multiplex PCR. Clone size and the V and J calls come from that table; the DNA yielded D and trimming. The data contain just under 150,000 clones, around nine tenths of them singletons. Sequencing input: peripheral blood. This TCR was recovered from a human donor in a cohort sampled during active COVID-19. The rearrangement joins TRBV7-9 to TRBJ1-4, with TRBD1 matching 8 bases. CDR3 nucleotide sequence: TGTGCCAGCAGCCTGGGACAGGATAATGAAAAACTGTTTTTT. Its protein product is CASSLGQDNEKLFF.